This entry is about one TCR beta chain. TCRdb re-called the PCR reads with MiXCR, one entry per CDR3 protein. The sample lists tens of thousands of distinct CDR3 sequences, over 40% occurring once. The sample belongs to a study of vaccination and CD4 T cells after COVID-19. There are 14 residues in the CDR3. V lost 5 bases and J 1 base, leaving 8 bases between the germline ends. The germline V gene encodes CDR1 LGHNA and CDR2 YSLEER. The chain combines TRBV4-3 with TRBJ2-2, with D unresolved. Sample: CD4+ T cells from blood, taken before SARS-CoV-2 vaccination. This receptor was taken from a human donor who had recovered from COVID-19. In DNA, the CDR3 is TGCGCCAGCAGCTACCTTAGGAACACCGGGGAGCTGTTTTTT. Residues: CASSYLRNTGELFF.